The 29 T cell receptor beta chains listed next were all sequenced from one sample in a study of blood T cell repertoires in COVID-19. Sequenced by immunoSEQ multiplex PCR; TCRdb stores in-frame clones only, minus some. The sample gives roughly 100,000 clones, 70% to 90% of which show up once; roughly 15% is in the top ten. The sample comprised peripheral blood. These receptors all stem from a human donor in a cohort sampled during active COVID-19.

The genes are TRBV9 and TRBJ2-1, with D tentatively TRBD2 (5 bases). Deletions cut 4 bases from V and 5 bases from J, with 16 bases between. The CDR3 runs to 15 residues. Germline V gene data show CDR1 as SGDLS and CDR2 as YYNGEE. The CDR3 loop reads CASSPRGAGHNEQFF. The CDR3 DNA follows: TGTGCCAGCAGCCCCCGGGGAGCCGGCCACAATGAGCAGTTCTTC. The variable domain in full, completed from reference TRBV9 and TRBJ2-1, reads DSGVTQTPKHLITATGQRVTLRCSPRSGDLSVYWYQQSLDQGLQFLIQYYNGEERAKGNILERFSAQQFPDLHSELNLSSLELGDSALYFCASSPRGAGHNEQFFGPGTRLTVL.

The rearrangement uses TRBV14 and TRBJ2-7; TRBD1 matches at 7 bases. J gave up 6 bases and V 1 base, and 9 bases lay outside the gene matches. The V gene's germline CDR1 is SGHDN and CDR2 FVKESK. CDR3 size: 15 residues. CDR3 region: CASSQGGGTAVEQYF. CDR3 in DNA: TGTGCCAGCAGCCAAGGGGGTGGGACAGCTGTCGAGCAGTACTTC.

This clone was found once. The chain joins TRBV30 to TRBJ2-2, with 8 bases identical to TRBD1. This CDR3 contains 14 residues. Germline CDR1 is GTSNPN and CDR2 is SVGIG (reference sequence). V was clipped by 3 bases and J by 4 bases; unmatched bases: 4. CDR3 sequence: CAWRRQGTTGELFF. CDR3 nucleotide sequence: TGTGCCTGGAGAAGACAGGGGACCACCGGGGAGCTGTTTTTT.

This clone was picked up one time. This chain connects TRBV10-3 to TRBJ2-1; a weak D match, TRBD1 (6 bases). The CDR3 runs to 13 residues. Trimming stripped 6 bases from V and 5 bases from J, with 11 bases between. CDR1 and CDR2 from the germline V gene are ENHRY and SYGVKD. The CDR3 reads CAISRGPNNEQFF. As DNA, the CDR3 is TGTGCCATCAGCAGGGGCCCAAACAATGAGCAGTTCTTC.

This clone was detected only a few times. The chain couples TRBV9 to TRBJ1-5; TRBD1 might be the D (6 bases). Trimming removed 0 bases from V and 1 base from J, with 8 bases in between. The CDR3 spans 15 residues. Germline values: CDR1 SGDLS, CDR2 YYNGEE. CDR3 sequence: CASSVGTGSNQPQHF. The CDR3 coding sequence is TGTGCCAGCAGCGTAGGAACAGGGAGCAATCAGCCCCAGCATTTT.

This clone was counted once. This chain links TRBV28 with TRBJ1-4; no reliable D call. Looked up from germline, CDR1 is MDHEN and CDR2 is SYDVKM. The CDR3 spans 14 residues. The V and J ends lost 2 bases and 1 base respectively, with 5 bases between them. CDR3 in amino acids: CASSLTGTNEKLFF. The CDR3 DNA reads TGTGCCAGCAGTTTAACCGGAACTAATGAAAAACTGTTTTTT.

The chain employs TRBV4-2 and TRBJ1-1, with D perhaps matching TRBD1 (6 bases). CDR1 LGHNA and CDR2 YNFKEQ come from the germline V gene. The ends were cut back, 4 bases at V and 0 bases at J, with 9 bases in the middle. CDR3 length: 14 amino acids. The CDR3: CASSPGQVNTEAFF. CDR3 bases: TGTGCCAGCAGCCCGGGACAAGTGAACACTGAAGCTTTCTTT.

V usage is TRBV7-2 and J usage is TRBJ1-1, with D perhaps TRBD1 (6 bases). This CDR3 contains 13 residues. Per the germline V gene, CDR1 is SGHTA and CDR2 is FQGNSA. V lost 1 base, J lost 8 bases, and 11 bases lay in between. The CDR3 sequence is CASSLGWGREAFF. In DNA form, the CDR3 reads TGTGCCAGCAGCTTAGGCTGGGGGCGCGAAGCTTTCTTT.

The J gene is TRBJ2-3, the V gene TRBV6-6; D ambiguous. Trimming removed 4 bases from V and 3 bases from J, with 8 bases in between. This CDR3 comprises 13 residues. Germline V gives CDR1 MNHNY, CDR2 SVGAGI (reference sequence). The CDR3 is CASSFRGTDTQYF. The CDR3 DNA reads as TGTGCCAGCAGTTTCCGCGGTACAGATACGCAGTATTTT.

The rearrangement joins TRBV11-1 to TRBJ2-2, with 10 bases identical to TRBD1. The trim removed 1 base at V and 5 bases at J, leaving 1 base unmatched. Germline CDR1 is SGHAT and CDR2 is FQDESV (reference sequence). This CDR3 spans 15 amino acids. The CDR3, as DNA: TGTGCCAGCAGCTTAGGGACAGGGGGGACCGGGGAGCTGTTTTTT. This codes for CASSLGTGGTGELFF.

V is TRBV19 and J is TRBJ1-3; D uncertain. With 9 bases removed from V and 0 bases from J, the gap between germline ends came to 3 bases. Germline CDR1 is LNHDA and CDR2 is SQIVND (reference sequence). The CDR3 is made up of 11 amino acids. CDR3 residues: CASYSGNTIYF. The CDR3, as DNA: TGTGCCAGCTACTCTGGAAACACCATATATTTT.

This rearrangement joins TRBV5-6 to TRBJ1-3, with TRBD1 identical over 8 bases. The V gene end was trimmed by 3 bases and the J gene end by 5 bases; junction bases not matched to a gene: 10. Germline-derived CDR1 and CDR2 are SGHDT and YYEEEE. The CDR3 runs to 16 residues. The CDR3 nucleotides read TGTGCCAGCAGCTCTCAAAGGACAGGGAGAAGAAACACCATATATTTT. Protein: CASSSQRTGRRNTIYF.

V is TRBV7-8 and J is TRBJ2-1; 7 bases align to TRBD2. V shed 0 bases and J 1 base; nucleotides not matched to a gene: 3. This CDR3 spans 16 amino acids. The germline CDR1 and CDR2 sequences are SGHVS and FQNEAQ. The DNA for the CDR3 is TGTGCCAGCAGCTTAGCGGTGGGAGGGTCCTACAATGAGCAGTTCTTC. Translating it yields CASSLAVGGSYNEQFF. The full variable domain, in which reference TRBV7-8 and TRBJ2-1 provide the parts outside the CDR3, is GAGVSQSPRYKVAKRGQDVALRCDPISGHVSLFWYQQALGQGPEFLTYFQNEAQLDKSGLPSDRFFAERPEGSVSTLKIQRTQQEDSAVYLCASSLAVGGSYNEQFFGPGTRLTVL.

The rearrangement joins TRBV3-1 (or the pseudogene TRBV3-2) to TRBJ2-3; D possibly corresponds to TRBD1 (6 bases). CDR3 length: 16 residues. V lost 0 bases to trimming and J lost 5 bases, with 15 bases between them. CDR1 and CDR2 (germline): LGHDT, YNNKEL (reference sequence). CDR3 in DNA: TGTGCCAGCAGCCAAGAGTCGAGGGGGTTCAGAGATACGCAGTATTTT. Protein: CASSQESRGFRDTQYF.

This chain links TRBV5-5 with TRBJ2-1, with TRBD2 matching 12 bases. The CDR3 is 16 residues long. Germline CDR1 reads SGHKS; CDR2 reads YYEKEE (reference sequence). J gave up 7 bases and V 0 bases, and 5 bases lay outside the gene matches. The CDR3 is CASSLALAGGENEQFF. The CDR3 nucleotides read TGTGCCAGCAGCTTGGCCCTAGCGGGGGGGGAGAATGAGCAGTTCTTC. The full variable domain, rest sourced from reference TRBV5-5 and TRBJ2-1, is DAGVTQSPTHLIKTRGQQVTLRCSPISGHKSVSWYQQVLGQGPQFIFQYYEKEERGRGNFPDRFSARQFPNYSSELNVNALLLGDSALYLCASSLALAGGENEQFFGPGTRLTVL.

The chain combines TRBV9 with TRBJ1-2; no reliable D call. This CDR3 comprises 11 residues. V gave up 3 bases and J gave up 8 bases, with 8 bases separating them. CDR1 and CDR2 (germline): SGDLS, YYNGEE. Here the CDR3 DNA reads TGTGCCAGCAGCGCCGACGGGGGCTACACCTTC. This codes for CASSADGGYTF.

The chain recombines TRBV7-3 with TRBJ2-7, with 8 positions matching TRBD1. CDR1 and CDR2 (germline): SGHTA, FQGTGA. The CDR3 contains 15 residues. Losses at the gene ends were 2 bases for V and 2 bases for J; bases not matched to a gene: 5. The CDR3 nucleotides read TGTGCCAGCAGCTTATCAGGGACAGGTGCCTACGAGCAGTACTTC. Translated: CASSLSGTGAYEQYF.

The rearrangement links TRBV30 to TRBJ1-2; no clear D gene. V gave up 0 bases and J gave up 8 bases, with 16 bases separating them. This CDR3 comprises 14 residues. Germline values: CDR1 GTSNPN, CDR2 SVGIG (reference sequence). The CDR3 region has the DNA TGTGCCTGGAGTGTTGCGACCTCCAGGTTCGGCTACACCTTC. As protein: CAWSVATSRFGYTF.

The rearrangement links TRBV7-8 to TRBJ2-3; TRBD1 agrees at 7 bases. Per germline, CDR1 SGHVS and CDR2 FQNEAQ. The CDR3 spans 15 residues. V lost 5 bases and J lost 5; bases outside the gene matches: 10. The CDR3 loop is CASSPYRGFQDTQYF. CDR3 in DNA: TGTGCCAGCAGCCCCTACAGGGGATTCCAAGATACGCAGTATTTT.

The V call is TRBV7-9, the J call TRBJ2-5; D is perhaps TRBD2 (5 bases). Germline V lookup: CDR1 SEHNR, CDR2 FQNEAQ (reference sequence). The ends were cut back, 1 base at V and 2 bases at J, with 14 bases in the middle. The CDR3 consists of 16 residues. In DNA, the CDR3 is TGTGCCAGCAGCTTAGGTCGTGTGCCGGGACAAGAGACCCAGTACTTC. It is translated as CASSLGRVPGQETQYF. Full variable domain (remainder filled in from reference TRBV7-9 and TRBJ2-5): DTGVSQNPRHKITKRGQNVTFRCDPISEHNRLYWYRQTLGQGPEFLTYFQNEAQLEKSRLLSDRFSAERPKGSFSTLEIQRTEQGDSAMYLCASSLGRVPGQETQYFGPGTRLLVL.

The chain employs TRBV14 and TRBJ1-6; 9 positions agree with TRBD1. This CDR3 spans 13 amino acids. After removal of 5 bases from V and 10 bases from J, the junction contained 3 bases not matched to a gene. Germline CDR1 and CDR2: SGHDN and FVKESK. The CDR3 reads CASSLTGGSPLHF. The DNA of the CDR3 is TGTGCCAGCAGCTTGACAGGGGGATCACCCCTCCACTTT.

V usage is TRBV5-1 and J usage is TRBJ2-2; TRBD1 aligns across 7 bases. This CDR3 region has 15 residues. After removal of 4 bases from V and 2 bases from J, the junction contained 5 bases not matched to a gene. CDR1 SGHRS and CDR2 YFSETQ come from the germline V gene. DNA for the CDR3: TGCGCCAGCAGCCGGGACAGCCCCAACACCGGGGAGCTGTTTTTT. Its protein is CASSRDSPNTGELFF. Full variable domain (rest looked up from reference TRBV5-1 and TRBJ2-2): KAGVTQTPRYLIKTRGQQVTLSCSPISGHRSVSWYQQTPGQGLQFLFEYFSETQRNKGNFPGRFSGRQFSNSRSEMNVSTLELGDSALYLCASSRDSPNTGELFFGEGSRLTVL.

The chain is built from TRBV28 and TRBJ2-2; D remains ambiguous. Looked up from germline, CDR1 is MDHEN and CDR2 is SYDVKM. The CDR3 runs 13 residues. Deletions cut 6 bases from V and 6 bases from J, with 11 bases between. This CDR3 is CASSDSLAGELFF. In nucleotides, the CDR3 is TGTGCCAGCAGCGACTCACTCGCCGGGGAGCTGTTTTTT.

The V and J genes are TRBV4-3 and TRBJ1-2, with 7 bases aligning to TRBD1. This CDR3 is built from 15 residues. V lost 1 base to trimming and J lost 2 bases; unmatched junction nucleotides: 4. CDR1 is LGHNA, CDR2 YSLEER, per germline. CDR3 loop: CASSQVPGQNYGYTF. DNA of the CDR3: TGCGCCAGCAGCCAAGTGCCGGGACAGAACTATGGCTACACCTTC.

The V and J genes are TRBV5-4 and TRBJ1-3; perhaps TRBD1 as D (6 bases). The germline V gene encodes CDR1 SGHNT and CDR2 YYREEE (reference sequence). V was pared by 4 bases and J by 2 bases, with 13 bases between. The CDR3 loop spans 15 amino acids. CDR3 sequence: CASSQNRVPGNTIYF. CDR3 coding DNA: TGTGCCAGCAGCCAGAACAGGGTTCCTGGAAACACCATATATTTT.

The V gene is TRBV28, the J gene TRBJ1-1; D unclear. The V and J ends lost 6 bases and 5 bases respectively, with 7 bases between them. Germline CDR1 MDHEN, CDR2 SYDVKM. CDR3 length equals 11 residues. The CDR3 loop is CASSIVTEAFF. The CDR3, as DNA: TGTGCCAGCAGCATTGTGACTGAAGCTTTCTTT.

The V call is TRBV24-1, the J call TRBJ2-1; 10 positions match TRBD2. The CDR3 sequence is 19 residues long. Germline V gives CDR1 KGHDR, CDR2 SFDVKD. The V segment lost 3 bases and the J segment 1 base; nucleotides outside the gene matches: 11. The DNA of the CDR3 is TGTGCCACCAGTGATATTAGCGGGGGGCCCGCCTTATCCTACAATGAGCAGTTCTTC. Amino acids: CATSDISGGPALSYNEQFF.

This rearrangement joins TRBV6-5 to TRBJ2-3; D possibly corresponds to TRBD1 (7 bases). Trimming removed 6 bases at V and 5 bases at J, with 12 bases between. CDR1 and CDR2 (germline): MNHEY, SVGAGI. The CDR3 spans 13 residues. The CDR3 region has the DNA TGTGCCAGCAGGCCAGGGGGGATAGATACGCAGTATTTT. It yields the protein CASRPGGIDTQYF.

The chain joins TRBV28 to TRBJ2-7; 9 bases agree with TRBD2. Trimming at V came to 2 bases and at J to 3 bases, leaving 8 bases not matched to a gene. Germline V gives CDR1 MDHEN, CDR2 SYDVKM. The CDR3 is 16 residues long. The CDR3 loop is CASSLDAGGPNYEQYF. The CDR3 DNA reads TGTGCCAGCAGTTTAGACGCGGGGGGGCCGAACTACGAGCAGTACTTC.